This record looks at one T cell receptor (beta chain) sequence and its context. Germline loops: CDR1 LNHNV, CDR2 YYDKDF (reference sequence). There are 15 residues in the CDR3. The junction had 5 bases not matched to a gene; V was cut back by 3 bases and J by 6 bases. This sample was included in a study of cytomegalovirus exposure and HLA in healthy donors. In the PCR, 60 Vbeta and 13 Jbeta primers were used. Sequencing was performed with immunoSEQ multiplex PCR; in TCRdb, only in-frame clones are kept and a portion is missing. The sample lists around 160,000 clones; about four fifths were seen once. Material for sequencing was PBMCs. The TCR comes from a man in his fifties or sixties in good health and CMV-seropositive. The V and J genes are TRBV15 and TRBJ1-6; 7 positions match TRBD1. The CDR3 DNA follows: TGTGCCACCAGCAGGTTGGGGACAGCTAATTCACCCCTCCACTTT. Amino acids: CATSRLGTANSPLHF.